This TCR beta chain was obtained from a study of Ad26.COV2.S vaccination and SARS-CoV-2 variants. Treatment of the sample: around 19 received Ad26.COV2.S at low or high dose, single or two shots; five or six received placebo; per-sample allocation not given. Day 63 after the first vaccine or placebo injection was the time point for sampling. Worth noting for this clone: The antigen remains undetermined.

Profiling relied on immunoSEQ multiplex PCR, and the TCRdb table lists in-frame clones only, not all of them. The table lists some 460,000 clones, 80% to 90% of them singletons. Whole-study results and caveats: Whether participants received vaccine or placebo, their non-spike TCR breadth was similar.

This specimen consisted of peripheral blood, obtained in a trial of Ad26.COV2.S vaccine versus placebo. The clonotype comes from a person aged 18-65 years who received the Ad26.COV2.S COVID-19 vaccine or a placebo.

CDR3 DNA: TGTGCCAGCGTATTTGTACAGGGATCTGGAAACACCATATATTTT. This translates into CASVFVQGSGNTIYF. The V call is TRBV6-5, the J call TRBJ1-3; possibly TRBD1 for D (6 bases). V gave up 8 bases and J gave up 1 base, with 15 bases separating them. This CDR3 is built from 15 residues. Germline loops: CDR1 MNHEY, CDR2 SVGAGI.